A few counts support the clone carrying this T cell receptor beta chain. The entry originates in a study of regulatory T cells in long-lasting Graves disease. CDR3 length: 20 amino acids. CDR1 and CDR2 (germline): SGHDN, FVKESK. The V gene end was trimmed by 3 bases and the J gene end by 2 bases; junction bases not matched to a gene: 12. CDR3 regions were amplified by Arm-PCR using iRepertoire HTBI primers to build TCR beta libraries. Using its own MiXCR run on the multiplex PCR reads, TCRdb lists one record per CDR3 protein. Seen here are some 460,000 distinct CDR3 sequences, around 15% observed once, and the top ten hold 12%. Time point given: newly diagnosed GD, antithyroid drugs for less than 3 months. RNA extracted from PBMCs served as the sequencing template. The sample was also reused in another study, on T cells in Graves' hyperthyroidism and ophthalmopathy.

This sequence originates from a middle-aged man with Graves disease. Sequenced material: peripheral blood mononuclear cells (PBMCs), taken at new diagnosis, from a patient treated with antithyroid drugs. This chain joins TRBV14 and TRBJ2-1, with 14 nucleotides matching TRBD2. The CDR3 DNA reads TGTGCCAGCAGCCAGACTTGGGGACTAGCGGGAGAAAGGCCCTACAATGAGCAGTTCTTC. Amino acids: CASSQTWGLAGERPYNEQFF.